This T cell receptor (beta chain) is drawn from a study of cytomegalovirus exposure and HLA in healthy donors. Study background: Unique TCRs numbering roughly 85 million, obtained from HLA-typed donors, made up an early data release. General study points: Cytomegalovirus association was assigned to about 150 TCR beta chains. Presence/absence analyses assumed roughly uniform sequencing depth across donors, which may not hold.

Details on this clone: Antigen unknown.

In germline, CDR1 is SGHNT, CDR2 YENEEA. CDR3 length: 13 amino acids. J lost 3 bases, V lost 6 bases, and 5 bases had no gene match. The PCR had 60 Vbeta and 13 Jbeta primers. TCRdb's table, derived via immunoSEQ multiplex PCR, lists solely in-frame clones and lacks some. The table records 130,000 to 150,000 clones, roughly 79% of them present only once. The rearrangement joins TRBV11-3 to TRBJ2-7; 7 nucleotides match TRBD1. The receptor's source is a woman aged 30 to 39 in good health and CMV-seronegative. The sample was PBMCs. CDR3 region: CASRGQLFYEQYF. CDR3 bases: TGTGCCAGCAGGGGACAGCTTTTCTACGAGCAGTACTTC.